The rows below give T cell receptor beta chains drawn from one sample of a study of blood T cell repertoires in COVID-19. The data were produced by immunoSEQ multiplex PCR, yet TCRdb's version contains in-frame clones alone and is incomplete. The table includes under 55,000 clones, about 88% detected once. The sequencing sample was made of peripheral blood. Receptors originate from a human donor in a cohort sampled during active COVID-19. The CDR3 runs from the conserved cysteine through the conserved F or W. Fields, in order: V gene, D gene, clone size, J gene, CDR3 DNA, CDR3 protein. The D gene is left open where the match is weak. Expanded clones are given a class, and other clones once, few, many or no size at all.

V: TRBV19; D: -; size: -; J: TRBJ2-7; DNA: TGTGCCAGTAGTATGTTGGAGATCCCCTACGAGCAGTACTTC; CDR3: CASSMLEIPYEQYF
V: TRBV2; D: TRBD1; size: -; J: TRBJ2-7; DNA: TGTGCCAGCAGGACAGGGGGCCAGGTTTCTCGCCCCTTTTTC; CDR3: CASRTGGQVSRPFF
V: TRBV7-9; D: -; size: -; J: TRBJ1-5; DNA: TGTGCCAGCAGCCAAGGGCAGGGCAACAATCAGCCCCAGCATTTT; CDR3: CASSQGQGNNQPQHF
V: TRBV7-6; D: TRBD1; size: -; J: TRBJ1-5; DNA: TGTGCCAGCAGCCCCCGGACAGGGGCGGATCAGCCCCAGCATTTT; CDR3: CASSPRTGADQPQHF
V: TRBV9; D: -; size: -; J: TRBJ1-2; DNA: TGTGCCAGCAGCGTAGAACAGAACTATGGCTACACCTTC; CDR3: CASSVEQNYGYTF
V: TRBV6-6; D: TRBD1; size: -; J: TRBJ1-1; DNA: TGTGCCAGCAGTCCCACAGGGGGGAACACTGAAGCTTTCTTT; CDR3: CASSPTGGNTEAFF
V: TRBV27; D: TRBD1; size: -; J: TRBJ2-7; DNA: TGTGCCAGCCCCCGGTTGAGGACAGGGACCCACGAGCAGTACTTC; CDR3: CASPRLRTGTHEQYF
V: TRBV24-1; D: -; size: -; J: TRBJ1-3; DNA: TGTGCCACCGGGGGCCGGGAGGGTTGGAGAAGCACCATATATTTT; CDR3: CATGGREGWRSTIYF
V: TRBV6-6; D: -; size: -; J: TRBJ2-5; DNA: TGTGCCAGCAGTTACGGCACAGCCCAAGAGACCCAGTACTTC; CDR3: CASSYGTAQETQYF
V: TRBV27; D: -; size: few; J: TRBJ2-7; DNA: TGTGCCAGCAGCCTTGAAGGGGACATCGGGACAATTTACTTC; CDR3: CASSLEGDIGTIYF
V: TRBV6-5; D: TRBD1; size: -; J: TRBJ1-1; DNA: TGTGCCAGCAGGATGAGACAGGGGCGGGCTTTCTTT; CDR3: CASRMRQGRAFF
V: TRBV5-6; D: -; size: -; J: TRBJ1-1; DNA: TGTGCCAAGGACAGTCCCGAAGAATCCATGAACACTGAAGCTTTCTTT; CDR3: CAKDSPEESMNTEAFF
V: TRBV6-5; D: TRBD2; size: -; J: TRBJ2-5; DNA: TGTGCCAGCAGTTTAGCGGGCGTGACCCAGTACTTC; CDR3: CASSLAGVTQYF
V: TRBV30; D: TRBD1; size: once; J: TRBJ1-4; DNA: TGTGCCTGGACTAGAAGGGACAGGGGTTTTAATGAAAAACTGTTTTTT; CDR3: CAWTRRDRGFNEKLFF
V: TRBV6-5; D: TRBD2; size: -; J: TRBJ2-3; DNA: TGTGCCAGCAGTTACGATCTAGCGGGGGAACCAGATACGCAGTATTTT; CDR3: CASSYDLAGEPDTQYF
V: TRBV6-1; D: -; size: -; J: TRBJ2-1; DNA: TGTGCCAGCAGTGAAGTGAGGGACTCCTACAATGAGCAGTTCTTC; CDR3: CASSEVRDSYNEQFF
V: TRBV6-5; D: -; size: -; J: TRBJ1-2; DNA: TGTGCCAGCAGTTACTCGTCCACCCTAATTGCCTACACCTTC; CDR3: CASSYSSTLIAYTF
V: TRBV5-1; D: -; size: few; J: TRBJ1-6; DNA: TGCGCCAGCAGCTTGTGGGGGGATAATTCACCCCTCCACTTT; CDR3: CASSLWGDNSPLHF
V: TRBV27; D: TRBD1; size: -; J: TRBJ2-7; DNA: TGTGCCAGCAGTTTACAGGGGGCCTACGAGCAGTACTTC; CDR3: CASSLQGAYEQYF
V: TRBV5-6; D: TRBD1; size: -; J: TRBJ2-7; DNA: TGTGCCAGCAGCTTGAGTGGGACAGGGGGTTCCGAGCAGTACTTC; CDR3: CASSLSGTGGSEQYF
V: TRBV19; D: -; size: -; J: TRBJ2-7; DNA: TGTGCCAGTAGGTCGAGCTCCTACGAGCAGTACTTC; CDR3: CASRSSSYEQYF
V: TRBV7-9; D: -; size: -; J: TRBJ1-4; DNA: TGTGCCAGCAGCTCTCCATCGGAGGTTGAAAAACTGTTTTTT; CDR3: CASSSPSEVEKLFF
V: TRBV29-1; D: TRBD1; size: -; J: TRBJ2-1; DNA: TGCAGCGGTGACAGGGGTAACTCCTACAATGAGCAGTTCTTC; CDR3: CSGDRGNSYNEQFF
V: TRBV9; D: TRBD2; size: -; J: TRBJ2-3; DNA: TGTGCCAGCAGCGTGGGGACTACTAGCACAGATACGCAGTATTTT; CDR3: CASSVGTTSTDTQYF
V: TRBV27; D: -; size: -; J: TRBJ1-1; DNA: TGTGCCAGCAGTTTATATGGCCCCAACACTGAAGCTTTCTTT; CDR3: CASSLYGPNTEAFF
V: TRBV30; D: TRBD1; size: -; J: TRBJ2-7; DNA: TGTGCCTGGAGATCCGACAGGGGGCCCTACGAGCAGTACTTC; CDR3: CAWRSDRGPYEQYF